Listed below are T cell receptor beta chains from one sample, sequenced in a study of T cells in Graves' hyperthyroidism and ophthalmopathy. TCRdb ran MiXCR on the multiplex PCR reads and lists one entry per CDR3 protein. Found here are just over 550,000 distinct CDR3 sequences, 46% of them singletons; the top ten hold roughly 8.2%. Sequencing was carried out using peripheral blood or thyroid tissue (not recorded which). The receptors were gathered from a woman under 30 with Graves' hyperthyroidism. The CDR3 runs from the conserved cysteine through the conserved F or W. D genes are given only for firm matches. Clone size is not always given. Where it is, it says once, few, many or a class for expanded clones.

once TRBJ2-7 TRBD1 23 TRBV2 CASSGTRDRGSLASGNPAYEQYF TGTGCCAGCAGTGGTACCCGGGACAGGGGGTCTCTTGCTAGCGGGAATCCGGCCTACGAGCAGTACTTC
many TRBJ1-5 - 13 TRBV7-9 CASSLPGSQPQHF TGTGCCAGCAGCTTACCGGGATCGCAGCCCCAGCATTTT
- TRBJ1-5 - 13 TRBV6-6 CASSELLTGTQHF TGTGCCAGCAGTGAACTGTTGACGGGGACCCAGCATTTT
- TRBJ1-4 - 14 TRBV6-1 CASSGDATNEKLFF TGTGCCAGCAGTGGCGATGCAACTAATGAAAAACTGTTTTTT
- TRBJ1-5 - 14 TRBV2 CASSYGSGAQPQHF TGTGCCAGCAGTTACGGATCAGGGGCTCAGCCCCAGCATTTT
many TRBJ2-5 - 11 TRBV29-1 CSVETGETQYF TGCAGCGTTGAAACTGGGGAGACCCAGTACTTC
- TRBJ1-3 - 12 TRBV19 CASSTGGNTIYF TGTGCCAGTAGTACAGGTGGAAACACCATATATTTT
many TRBJ2-6 - 13 TRBV7-8 CASSPVGANVLTF TGTGCCAGCAGCCCTGTCGGGGCCAACGTCCTGACTTTC
few TRBJ2-7 TRBD2 16 TRBV7-2 CASSLAEREFRYEQYF TGTGCCAGCAGCTTAGCGGAGCGGGAGTTTAGGTACGAGCAGTACTTC
once TRBJ2-5 TRBD1 14 TRBV19 CASSSDRNQETQYF TGTGCCAGTAGTTCGGACAGGAACCAAGAGACCCAGTACTTC
once TRBJ2-5 - 14 TRBV20-1 CSARDGQAQETQYF TGCAGTGCTAGAGACGGGCAGGCCCAAGAGACCCAGTACTTC
- TRBJ2-5 - 15 TRBV7-9 CASSSQTETWQPQYF TGTGCCAGCAGCTCCCAAACCGAAACATGGCAGCCCCAGTACTTC
- TRBJ1-5 - 15 TRBV10-3 CASLRGVSGNQPQHF TGTGCCAGCCTAAGGGGGGTTTCGGGCAATCAGCCCCAGCATTTT
- TRBJ2-1 TRBD2 15 TRBV12-3/TRBV12-4 CASTGTGLASDEQFF TGTGCCAGCACCGGGACGGGACTAGCGAGCGATGAGCAGTTCTTC
few TRBJ2-7 - 12 TRBV7-9 CASSLEFYEQYF TGTGCCAGCAGCTTAGAGTTCTACGAGCAGTACTTC
once TRBJ1-5 TRBD1 17 TRBV10-2 CASSAQTGAFSNQPQHF TGCGCCAGCAGCGCTCAGACAGGGGCCTTTAGCAATCAGCCCCAGCATTTT
- TRBJ1-1 - 15 TRBV5-4 CASSLGQTVNTEVFF TGTGCCAGCAGCTTGGGACAGACTGTGAACACTGAAGTTTTCTTT